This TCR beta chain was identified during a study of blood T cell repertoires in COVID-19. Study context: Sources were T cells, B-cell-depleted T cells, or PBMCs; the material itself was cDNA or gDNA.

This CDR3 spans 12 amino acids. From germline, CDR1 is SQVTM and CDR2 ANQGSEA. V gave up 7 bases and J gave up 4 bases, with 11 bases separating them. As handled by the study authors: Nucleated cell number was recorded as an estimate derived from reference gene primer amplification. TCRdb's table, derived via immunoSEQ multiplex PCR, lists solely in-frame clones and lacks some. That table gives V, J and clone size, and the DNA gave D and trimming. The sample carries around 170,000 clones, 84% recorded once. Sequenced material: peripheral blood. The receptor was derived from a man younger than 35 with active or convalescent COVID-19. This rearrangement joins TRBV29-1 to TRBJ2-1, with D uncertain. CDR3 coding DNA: TGCAGCGCCTCAGACTGGTACAATGAGCAGTTCTTC. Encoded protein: CSASDWYNEQFF.